The 16 T cell receptor beta chains reported below all come from one sample, sequenced in a study of patients and donors after allogeneic stem cell transplantation. From the RT-PCR reads, TCRdb called clonotypes with MiXCR, one entry per CDR3 protein. The sample includes 900,000 to 1,000,000 distinct CDR3 sequences, around 17% of them seen just once. The sample consisted of blood, either unsorted or a sorted T cell fraction (not recorded which). The receptor source for this set is a human donor who was either an allogeneic HSCT recipient or a stem cell or donor lymphocyte infusion donor (not recorded which). It is not recorded whose cells these are; they may come from a transplant donor.

This clonotype was found a few times. The chain recombines TRBV5-1 with TRBJ1-4; the D is unclear. This CDR3 comprises 19 residues. Germline V gene lookup returns CDR1 SGHRS and CDR2 YFSETQ. V lost 3 bases and J 4 bases, leaving 25 bases between the germline ends. CDR3 nucleotide sequence: TGCGCCAGCAGCTCCGGAGACACTTTCCCCTTAGGGTTTAATGAAAAACTGTTTTTT. Translated, it gives CASSSGDTFPLGFNEKLFF.

This clonotype appeared a few times. This chain connects TRBV7-9 to TRBJ2-4, with TRBD1 as a possible D gene (5 bases). The CDR3 totals 15 residues. Per germline, CDR1 SEHNR and CDR2 FQNEAQ (reference sequence). Deletions cut 4 bases from V and 1 base from J, with 11 bases between. The CDR3 protein is CASSSPGSAKNIQYF. In nucleotides, the CDR3 is TGTGCCAGCAGCTCACCAGGGTCGGCCAAAAACATTCAGTACTTC.

This clonotype has only a few counts. The rearrangement uses TRBV4-3 and TRBJ2-7; D is perhaps TRBD1 or TRBD2 (5 bases each). V dropped 1 base and J dropped 2 bases, with 12 bases sitting between them. Germline V lookup: CDR1 LGHNA, CDR2 YSLEER. The CDR3 loop spans 15 amino acids. CDR3 DNA sequence: TGCGCCAGCAGCCAAGGAACCTCGGGGCCCTACGAGCAGTACTTC. It encodes CASSQGTSGPYEQYF.

This clonotype showed up many times. The gene calls are TRBV5-1 and TRBJ2-5; tentative D call: TRBD2 (6 bases). The CDR3 runs to 14 residues. Germline CDR1 and CDR2: SGHRS and YFSETQ. Trimming stripped 0 bases from V and 1 base from J, with 7 bases between. CDR3 coding DNA: TGCGCCAGCAGCTTGGGGACTACCCAAGAGACCCAGTACTTC. Its translation: CASSLGTTQETQYF.

The rearrangement links TRBV2 to TRBJ1-2; D is undetermined. Between the trimmed V and J ends, which lost 6 bases and 0 bases, there was a span of 11 bases. Germline V gene sequence: CDR1 SNHLY, CDR2 FYNNEI. This CDR3 spans 14 amino acids. The CDR3 sequence is CASSGSLPNYGYTF. CDR3 DNA sequence: TGTGCCAGCAGCGGATCCCTCCCTAACTATGGCTACACCTTC.

This rearrangement joins TRBV15 to TRBJ1-4, with 8 bases that match TRBD1. The CDR3 runs 15 residues. The germline CDR1 and CDR2 sequences are LNHNV and YYDKDF (reference sequence). V gave up 5 bases and J gave up 2 bases; unmatched junction bases: 4. The CDR3 region has the DNA TGTGCCACCAGCCGACAGGGGCGGACTAATGAAAAACTGTTTTTT. It specifies CATSRQGRTNEKLFF.

The chain recombines TRBV5-1 with TRBJ1-1; 7 bases agree with TRBD1. CDR3 length: 15 residues. After removal of 2 bases from V and 5 bases from J, the junction contained 9 bases not matched to a gene. Germline-derived CDR1 and CDR2 are SGHRS and YFSETQ. CDR3 DNA sequence: TGCGCCAGCAGCTTTGGGGGACAGAGAAATACTGAAGCTTTCTTT. Translated: CASSFGGQRNTEAFF.

This clonotype was seen a few times. The genes are TRBV12-3 or TRBV12-4 and TRBJ2-7; D is unclear. Trimming stripped 5 bases from V and 0 bases from J, with 8 bases between. The CDR3 totals 13 residues. CDR3 in amino acids: CASSMETSYEQYF. The DNA of the CDR3 is TGTGCCAGCAGTATGGAAACCTCCTACGAGCAGTACTTC.

CDR3 bases: TGTGCCAGCAGTTACGGTGCCGAGCAGTTCTTC. It translates to CASSYGAEQFF. The chain uses TRBV6-2 or TRBV6-3 and TRBJ2-1; D unclear. The ends were cut back, 2 bases at V and 10 bases at J, with 6 bases in the middle. The CDR3 loop spans 11 amino acids. Looked up from germline, CDR1 is MNHEY and CDR2 is SVGEGT.

A few counts support this clonotype. The rearrangement uses TRBV18 and TRBJ2-2, with D perhaps TRBD1 (5 bases). Per germline, CDR1 KGHSH and CDR2 LQKENI. V dropped 3 bases and J dropped 7 bases, with 24 bases sitting between them. The CDR3 is 18 amino acids. The CDR3 nucleotides are TGTGCCAGCTCACCGTGTACAGGACCCAATCCCCCCTGCGGGGAGCTGTTTTTT. This translates into CASSPCTGPNPPCGELFF.

This clonotype was seen at least ten times. The chain couples TRBV4-2 to TRBJ1-6; D unresolved. Germline lookup yields CDR1 LGHNA and CDR2 YNFKEQ. V was pared by 0 bases and J by 0 bases, with 9 bases between. This CDR3 region has 17 residues. The CDR3 loop is CASSQDSGSSYNSPLHF. The DNA for the CDR3 is TGTGCCAGCAGCCAAGATTCGGGGAGCTCCTATAATTCACCCCTCCACTTT.

This chain links TRBV6-2 or TRBV6-3 with TRBJ1-2; TRBD1 is a possible D gene (5 bases). In germline, CDR1 is MNHEY, CDR2 SVGEGT. V lost 7 bases and J lost 2, with 11 bases in between. The CDR3 extends over 13 amino acids. The CDR3 DNA reads TGTGCCAGCAAACCCGGGGGAAACTATGGCTACACCTTC. Translating it yields CASKPGGNYGYTF.

This clonotype came up a few times. V and J are TRBV5-6 and TRBJ2-7, with no clear D. Deletions cut 3 bases from V and 6 bases from J, with 7 bases between. CDR3 length equals 11 residues. From germline, CDR1 is SGHDT and CDR2 YYEEEE. This chain's CDR3 is CASSSGSEQYF. The CDR3 nucleotides read TGTGCCAGCAGCTCGGGCAGCGAGCAGTACTTC.

The rearrangement links TRBV7-9 to TRBJ2-1; no clear D. The CDR3 spans 15 residues. The V end was cut by 5 bases, the J end by 1 base, with 12 bases between. Germline CDR1 is SEHNR and CDR2 is FQNEAQ (reference sequence). CDR3 nucleotide sequence: TGTGCCAGCAGCCCCGCGTTGGCGTCCTACAATGAGCAGTTCTTC. Residues: CASSPALASYNEQFF. The complete variable domain, with remaining parts taken from reference TRBV7-9 and TRBJ2-1, reads DTGVSQNPRHKITKRGQNVTFRCDPISEHNRLYWYRQTLGQGPEFLTYFQNEAQLEKSRLLSDRFSAERPKGSFSTLEIQRTEQGDSAMYLCASSPALASYNEQFFGPGTRLTVL.

This clonotype has just a few counts. The CDR3 reads CASSNFAGVDNEKLFF. CDR3 coding DNA: TGTGCCAGCAGTAACTTCGCCGGGGTGGATAATGAAAAACTGTTTTTT. The V and J genes are TRBV28 and TRBJ1-4; D not resolved. CDR1 is MDHEN and CDR2 is SYDVKM in the germline V gene. This CDR3 contains 16 residues. The V gene lost 5 bases and the J gene lost 4 bases, with 17 bases spanning the gap.

V usage is TRBV6-5 and J usage is TRBJ2-7, with D possibly TRBD2 on 5 matching bases. V gave up 2 bases and J gave up 4 bases, with 12 bases separating them. Germline loops: CDR1 MNHEY, CDR2 SVGAGI. The CDR3 has 14 amino acids. The CDR3 loop reads CASSYRGRVYEQYF. In DNA, the CDR3 is TGTGCCAGCAGTTACAGAGGGCGCGTATACGAGCAGTACTTC.